The entry that follows covers one T cell receptor (beta chain) sequence. The antigen remains undetermined. The sample belongs to a study of T cells expressing NK-cell markers. CDR3 length equals 13 residues. Researchers built TCR beta cDNA using 5'RACE template switching with UMIs. No DNA is given; TCRdb re-called the 5' RACE reads and lists each CDR3 protein once. The ten top clones account for roughly 18%, within a sample of around 100,000 distinct CDR3 sequences. The study, taken as a whole, reports: CD8+ T cells in six donors included dominant NKG2C+ clonotypes at roughly 1.0-7.0%.

This sequence originates from a woman between 18 and 70 years old in good health. Sample: blood T cells: a sorted CD56 or NKG2C T cell subset, CD4+ or CD8+ T cells, or bulk PBMC T cells (not recorded which). The chain joins TRBV12-3 or TRBV12-4 to TRBJ1-5; TCRdb designates TRBD1, a call that cannot be tested without DNA. The CDR3 spells CASSRPGNQPQHF.